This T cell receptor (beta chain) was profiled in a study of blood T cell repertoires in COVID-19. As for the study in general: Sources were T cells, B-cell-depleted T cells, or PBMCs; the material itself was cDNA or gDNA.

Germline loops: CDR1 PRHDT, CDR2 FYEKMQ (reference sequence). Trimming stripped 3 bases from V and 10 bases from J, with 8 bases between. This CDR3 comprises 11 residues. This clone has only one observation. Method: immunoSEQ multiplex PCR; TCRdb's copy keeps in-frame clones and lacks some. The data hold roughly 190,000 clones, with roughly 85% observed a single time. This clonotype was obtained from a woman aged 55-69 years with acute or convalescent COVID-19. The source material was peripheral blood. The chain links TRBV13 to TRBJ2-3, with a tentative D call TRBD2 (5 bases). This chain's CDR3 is CASSLRAPQYF. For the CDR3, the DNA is TGTGCCAGCAGCTTGAGGGCGCCGCAGTATTTT.